This TCR beta chain was retrieved from a study of OX40 agonist ivuxolimab in advanced cancers. Patients with a history of autoimmune disease or on systemic immunosuppression were excluded. V dropped 8 bases and J dropped 0 bases, with 5 bases sitting between them. CDR3 length: 11 residues. From germline, CDR1 is MNHEY and CDR2 SVGAGI. Assay: immunoSEQ multiplex PCR; the TCRdb copy retains only in-frame clones and omits some. The sample shows some 18,000 clones, roughly 88% of them seen only once. This rearrangement joins TRBV6-5 to TRBJ2-7; D uncertain. This receptor was identified in an adult with an advanced solid tumor such as melanoma, head and neck, liver or kidney cancer. Sequenced material: CD4+ or CD8+ T cells sorted from blood, taken in a trial of the OX40 agonist ivuxolimab. This CDR3 is CASGPSYEQYF. The CDR3 DNA follows: TGTGCCAGCGGGCCCTCCTACGAGCAGTACTTC.